One TCR beta chain is described in this entry. The Seattle site enrolled patients during active infection and followed them longitudinally. The CDR3 covers 16 residues. V was pared by 5 bases and J by 2 bases, with 17 bases between. Germline V gene data show CDR1 as SEHNR and CDR2 as FQNEAQ (reference sequence). The sample comes from a study of blood T cell repertoires in COVID-19. Study context: Some COVID-19 samples were acute and others convalescent; all came from the United States, Italy and Spain. Nucleic acid was either cDNA or gDNA, and it came from T cells, B-cell-depleted T cells, or PBMCs.

Original processing notes: Estimates of nucleated cell counts were drawn from the amplification of reference gene primers. Profiled with immunoSEQ multiplex PCR; TCRdb holds only in-frame clones, not every one. V and J calls and clone size follow that table, whereas D and trimming were derived from the DNA. The repertoire holds 100,000 to 150,000 clones, with about 89% as singletons. The V call is TRBV7-9, the J call TRBJ2-3; possible D gene TRBD1, 6 bases. This sequence originates from a woman aged 70-85 years with COVID-19, enrolled during active disease. The sequenced sample consisted of peripheral blood. CDR3 bases: TGTGCCAGCAGCCCCCCGGGACACGCCGACACAGATACGCAGTATTTT. As protein: CASSPPGHADTDTQYF.